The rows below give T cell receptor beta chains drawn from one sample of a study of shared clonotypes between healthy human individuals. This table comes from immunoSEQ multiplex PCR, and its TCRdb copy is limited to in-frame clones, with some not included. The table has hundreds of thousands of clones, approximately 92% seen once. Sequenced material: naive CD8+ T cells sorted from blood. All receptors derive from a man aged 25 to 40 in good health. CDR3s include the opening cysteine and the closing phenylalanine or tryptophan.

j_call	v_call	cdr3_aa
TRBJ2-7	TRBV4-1	CASSPTLLAGREQYF
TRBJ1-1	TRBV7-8	CASSPGRSNTEAFF
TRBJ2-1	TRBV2	CASRPSYNEQFF
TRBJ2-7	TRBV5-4	CASSFSGAEYEQYF
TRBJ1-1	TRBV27	CASSWGGNTEAFF
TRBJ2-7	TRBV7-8	CASKLELPYEQYF
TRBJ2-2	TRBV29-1	CSVEGLDNTGELFF
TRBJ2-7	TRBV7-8	CASSSRDNSYEQYF
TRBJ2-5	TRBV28	CASSSGSSAETQYF
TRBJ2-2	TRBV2	CASSPVSLRTGELFF